This TCR beta chain was sequenced for a study of OX40 agonist ivuxolimab in advanced cancers. Method: immunoSEQ multiplex PCR; TCRdb's copy keeps in-frame clones and lacks some. Of 68,000 or so clones in the sample, around 93% are singletons; the top ten hold more than 1%. Trimming removed 6 bases at V and 6 bases at J, with 12 bases between. CDR1 and CDR2 from the germline V gene are MNHEY and SVGAGI. The CDR3 totals 13 residues. This chain joins TRBV6-5 and TRBJ1-5; D gene unclear. The origin of this receptor is an adult with an advanced solid tumor such as melanoma, head and neck, liver or kidney cancer. Sequences were derived from CD4+ or CD8+ T cells sorted from blood, sampled in a trial of the OX40 agonist ivuxolimab. CDR3 DNA sequence: TGTGCCAGCAGCCTTAGGACGGGTCAGCCCCAGCATTTT. Protein product: CASSLRTGQPQHF.